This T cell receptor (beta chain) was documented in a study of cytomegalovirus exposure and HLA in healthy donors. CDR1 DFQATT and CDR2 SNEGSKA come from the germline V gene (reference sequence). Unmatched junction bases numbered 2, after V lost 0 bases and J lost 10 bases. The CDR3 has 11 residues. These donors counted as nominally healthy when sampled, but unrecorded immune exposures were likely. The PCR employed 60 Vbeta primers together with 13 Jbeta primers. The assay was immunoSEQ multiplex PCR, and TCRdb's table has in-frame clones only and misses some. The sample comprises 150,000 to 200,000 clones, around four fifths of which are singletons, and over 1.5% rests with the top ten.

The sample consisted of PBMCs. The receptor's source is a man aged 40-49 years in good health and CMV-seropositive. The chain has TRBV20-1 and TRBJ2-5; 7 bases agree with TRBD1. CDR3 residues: CSARETGDQYF. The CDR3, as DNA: TGCAGTGCTAGAGAAACAGGGGACCAGTACTTC.